One and the same sample provided the 7 T cell receptor beta chains below, sequenced in a study of blood T cell repertoires in COVID-19. The assay was immunoSEQ multiplex PCR, and TCRdb's table has in-frame clones only and misses some. The table shows around 80,000 clones, with around 80% occurring only once. Sequencing was done on a sample of peripheral blood. These receptors were obtained from an elderly woman with acute or convalescent COVID-19.

This clone was detected only a few times. CDR3 sequence: CASSLTGSYGNTIYF. CDR3 nucleotides: TGCGCCAGCAGCCTAACAGGGAGCTACGGAAACACCATATATTTT. The chain carries TRBV5-1 and TRBJ1-3; D perhaps matches TRBD1 (6 bases). Germline CDR1 reads SGHRS; CDR2 reads YFSETQ. The CDR3 has 15 amino acids. V dropped 4 bases and J dropped 4 bases, with 15 bases sitting between them.

The chain joins TRBV6-2 or TRBV6-3 to TRBJ2-1; maybe TRBD2 (5 bases). The germline CDR1 and CDR2 sequences are MNHEY and SVGEGT. V was pared by 2 bases and J by 8 bases, with 16 bases between. The CDR3 totals 15 residues. The CDR3 bases are TGTGCCAGCAGTTACGGGCACAATTCCGGGGATGAGCAGTTCTTC. Its protein product is CASSYGHNSGDEQFF.

The rearrangement joins TRBV5-1 to TRBJ2-1; 10 nucleotides line up with TRBD2. The trim removed 3 bases at V and 3 bases at J, leaving 3 bases unmatched. Germline V gives CDR1 SGHRS, CDR2 YFSETQ. The CDR3 has 15 residues. The CDR3 loop is CASSSAGGGYNEQFF. Here the CDR3 DNA reads TGCGCCAGCAGCTCAGCGGGAGGGGGCTACAATGAGCAGTTCTTC.

The chain carries TRBV28 and TRBJ1-4; D is perhaps TRBD1 (5 bases). Germline CDR1 MDHEN, CDR2 SYDVKM. CDR3 length equals 14 residues. The V and J ends lost 3 bases and 5 bases respectively, with 10 bases between them. Here the CDR3 reads CASSFWTFNEKLFF. The CDR3 coding sequence is TGTGCCAGCAGTTTCTGGACATTCAATGAAAAACTGTTTTTT.

This rearrangement joins TRBV2 to TRBJ2-7; 12 nucleotides match TRBD2. The CDR3 spans 14 residues. Germline V CDR1 and CDR2: SNHLY, FYNNEI. The ends lost 7 bases at V and 4 bases at J; junction bases unmatched: 5. Here the CDR3 DNA reads TGTGCCAGCACCGGACTAGCGGGATTATACGAGCAGTACTTC. As protein: CASTGLAGLYEQYF.

This chain uses TRBV19 with TRBJ2-6; 8 nucleotides match TRBD1. In germline, CDR1 is LNHDA, CDR2 SQIVND (reference sequence). The CDR3 loop spans 20 amino acids. V was pared by 2 bases and J by 4 bases, with 16 bases of the junction left unmatched. This chain's CDR3 is CASSIRRPGGRRLGANVLTF. Here the CDR3 DNA reads TGTGCCAGTAGTATAAGACGGCCAGGGGGCAGACGGTTGGGGGCCAACGTCCTGACTTTC.

The chain couples TRBV5-4 to TRBJ2-1; perhaps TRBD2 as D (7 bases). V lost 0 bases and J lost 1, with 11 bases in between. Germline CDR1 is SGHNT and CDR2 is YYREEE (reference sequence). The CDR3 is 16 amino acids. The CDR3 here is CASSLAGGFSYNEQFF. Written as DNA, the CDR3 is TGTGCCAGCAGCTTGGCGGGGGGCTTTTCCTACAATGAGCAGTTCTTC.